The following is a T cell receptor (beta chain) sequence with its context. Its target is unknown. This entry is derived from a study of OX40 agonist ivuxolimab in advanced cancers. Study findings and constraints: Clonal expansion by week 6 occurred in CD4+ and CD8+ blood T cells (at 0.1 to 3.0 mg/kg). Clonal expansion among partial responders at 0.1-3.0 mg/kg ranked near the lowest.

Germline loops: CDR1 MNHEY, CDR2 SVGAGI. This CDR3 spans 13 amino acids. V dropped 6 bases and J dropped 9 bases, with 15 bases sitting between them. TCRdb's copy holds only in-frame clones and misses some; the assay was immunoSEQ multiplex PCR. Of 65,000 to 90,000 clones listed, 70% to 90% are singletons. Here the sequenced sample was CD4+ or CD8+ T cells sorted from blood, taken in a trial of the OX40 agonist ivuxolimab. This clonotype originated in an adult with an advanced solid tumor such as melanoma, head and neck, liver or kidney cancer. The chain links TRBV6-5 to TRBJ2-1; the D is unclear. This chain's CDR3 is CASSNTLLTEQFF. Here the CDR3 DNA reads TGTGCCAGCAGCAACACTCTCCTGACTGAGCAGTTCTTC.